This entry lists 26 T cell receptor beta chains sequenced from one sample in a study of cytomegalovirus exposure and HLA in healthy donors. In the PCR, 60 Vbeta and 13 Jbeta primers were used. Measured with immunoSEQ multiplex PCR; TCRdb has only the in-frame clones, and not every one. The sample lists some 120,000 clones, around three quarters occurring once. The sample taken for sequencing was PBMCs. Source of these receptors: a female donor in good health and CMV-seronegative.

V gene TRBV19 combines with J gene TRBJ2-2, with a tentative D call TRBD2 (5 bases). This CDR3 comprises 12 residues. Germline loops: CDR1 LNHDA, CDR2 SQIVND (reference sequence). V lost 6 bases and J lost 6, with 8 bases in between. CDR3 protein: CASSPGAGELFF. CDR3 nucleotides: TGTGCCAGTAGCCCCGGGGCCGGGGAGCTGTTTTTT. The full variable domain, with the rest looked up from reference TRBV19 and TRBJ2-2, is DGGITQSPKYLFRKEGQNVTLSCEQNLNHDAMYWYRQDPGQGLRLIYYSQIVNDFQKGDIAEGYSVSREKKESFPLTVTSAQKNPTAFYLCASSPGAGELFFGEGSRLTVL.

This clone was recorded only once. This sequence joins TRBV27 and TRBJ2-1; D is ambiguous. Trimming removed 0 bases from V and 1 base from J, with 7 bases in between. The CDR3 has 15 residues. The germline V gene encodes CDR1 MNHEY and CDR2 SMNVEV (reference sequence). The CDR3 here is CASSLSWQSYNEQFF. CDR3 sequence (DNA): TGTGCCAGCAGTTTATCGTGGCAGTCCTACAATGAGCAGTTCTTC.

The rearrangement joins TRBV30 to TRBJ2-7, with TRBD1 as a possible D gene (6 bases). The CDR3 consists of 13 residues. CDR1 and CDR2 (germline): GTSNPN, SVGIG (reference sequence). Trimming stripped 2 bases from V and 3 bases from J, with 11 bases between. The CDR3 loop reads CAWSPGTHYEQYF. In nucleotides, the CDR3 is TGTGCCTGGAGTCCGGGGACACACTACGAGCAGTACTTC.

The chain links TRBV18 to TRBJ2-7; TRBD1 matches at 12 bases. CDR1 is KGHSH and CDR2 is LQKENI in the germline V gene. CDR3 length equals 16 residues. J was trimmed by 7 bases and V by 5 bases; bases with no gene match: 12. The CDR3 spells CASSSVPGQGAGEQYF. The DNA for the CDR3 is TGTGCCAGCTCATCGGTTCCGGGACAGGGGGCAGGGGAGCAGTACTTC.

The chain recombines TRBV5-5 with TRBJ1-1; 7 bases agree with TRBD1. V was pared by 2 bases and J by 1 base, with 8 bases of the junction left unmatched. Germline CDR1 is SGHKS and CDR2 is YYEKEE (reference sequence). CDR3 size: 16 residues. The DNA of the CDR3 is TGTGCCAGCAGCTTTGCTCGACAGGGCCCGAACACTGAAGCTTTCTTT. Its translation: CASSFARQGPNTEAFF.

The chain has TRBV27 and TRBJ2-1; D perhaps matches TRBD2 (6 bases). V gave up 3 bases and J gave up 6 bases, with 12 bases separating them. The CDR3 sequence is 14 residues long. Germline V lookup: CDR1 MNHEY, CDR2 SMNVEV (reference sequence). The CDR3 sequence: CASSFLTAGNEQFF. CDR3 nucleotides: TGTGCCAGCAGTTTCCTAACAGCGGGCAATGAGCAGTTCTTC.

J is TRBJ2-3 and V is TRBV5-1, with 12 nucleotides matching TRBD2. The germline gives CDR1 SGHRS, CDR2 YFSETQ. This CDR3 spans 17 amino acids. Losses at the gene ends were 0 bases for V and 3 bases for J; bases not matched to a gene: 5. CDR3 in DNA: TGCGCCAGCAGCTTGGCTGGACTAGCGGGATTAACAGATACGCAGTATTTT. It encodes CASSLAGLAGLTDTQYF. Full variable domain (outside the CDR3, taken from reference TRBV5-1 and TRBJ2-3): KAGVTQTPRYLIKTRGQQVTLSCSPISGHRSVSWYQQTPGQGLQFLFEYFSETQRNKGNFPGRFSGRQFSNSRSEMNVSTLELGDSALYLCASSLAGLAGLTDTQYFGPGTRLTVL.

The genes are TRBV19 and TRBJ1-6, with TRBD1 as a possible D gene (6 bases). V was pared by 4 bases and J by 7 bases, with 8 bases between. The CDR3 is 13 amino acids. Germline CDR1 is LNHDA and CDR2 is SQIVND (reference sequence). CDR3: CASSNRANSPLHF. CDR3 nucleotides: TGTGCCAGTAGTAACAGGGCGAATTCACCCCTCCACTTT.

This rearrangement joins TRBV28 to TRBJ1-5; D is perhaps TRBD1 (5 bases). Germline CDR1 reads MDHEN; CDR2 reads SYDVKM. There are 14 residues in the CDR3. Trimming shortened V by 8 bases and J by 7 bases, and 18 bases separated the two germline ends. CDR3 amino acids: CASYPGGSGQPQHF. The CDR3 region has the DNA TGTGCCAGCTATCCCGGGGGGTCCGGACAGCCCCAGCATTTT.

V and J are TRBV4-1 and TRBJ2-7; 10 bases agree with TRBD1. Germline CDR1 and CDR2: MGHRA and YSYEKL. The CDR3 is 15 residues long. Unmatched junction bases numbered 2, after V lost 3 bases and J lost 0 bases. The CDR3 reads CASSQGQGLSYEQYF. CDR3 coding DNA: TGCGCCAGCAGCCAGGGACAGGGGCTCTCCTACGAGCAGTACTTC.

The chain joins TRBV11-2 to TRBJ2-7; TRBD2 might be the D (5 bases). This CDR3 region has 15 residues. Germline CDR1 is SGHAT and CDR2 is FQNNGV. V dropped 5 bases and J dropped 0 bases, with 14 bases sitting between them. CDR3 sequence (DNA): TGTGCCAGCAGCCGGGGTATGCGAAGCTCCTACGAGCAGTACTTC. Residues: CASSRGMRSSYEQYF.

In its sample, this clone was seen a few times. The chain joins TRBV6-1 to TRBJ2-2; 9 nucleotides align to TRBD1. The length of the CDR3 is 14 residues. The trim removed 8 bases at V and 7 bases at J, leaving 8 bases unmatched. Germline V gene lookup returns CDR1 MNHNS and CDR2 SASEGT. CDR3 amino acids: CASGRTGDGGELFF. CDR3 coding DNA: TGTGCCAGCGGACGGACAGGGGATGGCGGGGAGCTGTTTTTT.

J is TRBJ1-5 and V is TRBV7-9, with 10 bases aligning to TRBD1. CDR3 length: 15 amino acids. Trimming took 4 bases from V and 3 from J; bases not matched to a gene: 3. From germline, CDR1 is SEHNR and CDR2 FQNEAQ (reference sequence). CDR3 in amino acids: CASSSTGGFNQPQHF. CDR3 nucleotides: TGTGCCAGCAGCTCGACAGGGGGCTTCAATCAGCCCCAGCATTTT.

The chain combines TRBV18 with TRBJ1-2; D remains ambiguous. The V gene lost 2 bases and the J gene lost 3 bases, with 13 bases spanning the gap. This CDR3 spans 15 amino acids. Germline V lookup: CDR1 KGHSH, CDR2 LQKENI. DNA of the CDR3: TGTGCCAGCTCACCAAACACCCAGAATCACTATGGCTACACCTTC. It specifies CASSPNTQNHYGYTF.

V and J are TRBV5-4 and TRBJ1-2; TRBD1 aligns across 7 bases. Per germline, CDR1 SGHNT and CDR2 YYREEE (reference sequence). The trim removed 4 bases at V and 4 bases at J, leaving 4 bases unmatched. The CDR3 covers 13 residues. The CDR3 DNA reads as TGTGCCAGCAGCCCGGACAGGACCTATGGCTACACCTTC. It specifies CASSPDRTYGYTF.

This sequence joins TRBV30 and TRBJ1-1; 9 bases map to TRBD1. The V segment lost 4 bases and the J segment 4 bases; nucleotides outside the gene matches: 4. The germline V gene encodes CDR1 GTSNPN and CDR2 SVGIG (reference sequence). The CDR3 has 13 residues. The CDR3 loop is CAWNRDRVTEAFF. Here the CDR3 DNA reads TGTGCCTGGAACCGGGACAGGGTCACTGAAGCTTTCTTT.

V usage is TRBV6-5 and J usage is TRBJ2-7, with 9 bases identical to TRBD2. The germline gives CDR1 MNHEY, CDR2 SVGAGI. This CDR3 comprises 15 residues. The junction had 15 bases not matched to a gene; V was cut back by 8 bases and J by 7 bases. CDR3 coding DNA: TGTGCCAGCGGGGCGGGGGGGCCCCAAACAGTTGAGCAGTACTTC. This gives the protein CASGAGGPQTVEQYF.

The table lists this clone with a few counts. The gene calls are TRBV29-1 and TRBJ1-5, with 8 positions matching TRBD1. This CDR3 is built from 14 residues. The trim removed 7 bases at V and 2 bases at J, leaving 7 bases unmatched. CDR1 and CDR2 (germline): SQVTM, ANQGSEA. This CDR3 reads CSARKDRGNQPQHF. For the CDR3, the DNA is TGCAGCGCTAGGAAGGACAGGGGCAATCAGCCCCAGCATTTT. The whole variable domain, remainder taken from reference TRBV29-1 and TRBJ1-5, is SAVISQKPSRDICQRGTSLTIQCQVDSQVTMMFWYRQQPGQSLTLIATANQGSEATYESGFVIDKFPISRPNLTFSTLTVSNMSPEDSSIYLCSARKDRGNQPQHFGDGTRLSIL.

V is TRBV5-1 and J is TRBJ2-5, with 9 nucleotides matching TRBD2. Germline V gene sequence: CDR1 SGHRS, CDR2 YFSETQ. V lost 0 bases, J lost 5 bases, and 5 bases stayed unmatched. There are 15 residues in the CDR3. CDR3 sequence (DNA): TGCGCCAGCAGCTTGGCAGCGGGGGGAAGGGAGACCCAGTACTTC. It translates to CASSLAAGGRETQYF.

The V call is TRBV6-1, the J call TRBJ2-7, with TRBD1 as a possible D gene (5 bases). V lost 3 bases and J 2 bases, leaving 17 bases between the germline ends. CDR3 length: 16 residues. Per germline, CDR1 MNHNS and CDR2 SASEGT. CDR3 bases: TGTGCCAGCAGTGATTTTCCGGATAGGGGTACCTACGAGCAGTACTTC. This encodes CASSDFPDRGTYEQYF.

The genes are TRBV5-6 and TRBJ1-1; 7 nucleotides match TRBD1. The CDR3 loop spans 14 amino acids. CDR1 is SGHDT, CDR2 YYEEEE, per germline. V lost 3 bases to trimming and J lost 2 bases; unmatched junction nucleotides: 4. CDR3 amino acids: CASSWDRTNTEAFF. Written as DNA, the CDR3 is TGTGCCAGCAGCTGGGACAGAACAAACACTGAAGCTTTCTTT.

V and J are TRBV30 and TRBJ1-6; 7 bases map to TRBD1. The junction had 5 bases not matched to a gene; V was cut back by 4 bases and J by 8 bases. The CDR3 is 13 residues long. The germline gives CDR1 GTSNPN, CDR2 SVGIG (reference sequence). The chain's CDR3 is CAWNRDSYSPLHF. The CDR3 DNA is TGTGCCTGGAACCGGGACAGCTATTCACCCCTCCACTTT. Looking up the rest from reference TRBV30 and TRBJ1-6 gives the full variable domain: SQTIHQWPATLVQPVGSPLSLECTVEGTSNPNLYWYRQAAGRGLQLLFYSVGIGQISSEVPQNLSASRPQDRQFILSSKKLLLSDSGFYLCAWNRDSYSPLHFGNGTRLTVT.

V and J are TRBV29-1 and TRBJ2-7; TRBD2 might be the D (5 bases). CDR1 is SQVTM and CDR2 is ANQGSEA in the germline V gene. This CDR3 has 13 amino acids. Between the trimmed V and J ends, which lost 7 bases and 0 bases, there was a span of 13 bases. DNA of the CDR3: TGCAGCGGTGGAGGCAGAAGCTCCTACGAGCAGTACTTC. It codes for CSGGGRSSYEQYF.

The chain couples TRBV7-8 to TRBJ1-3; D remains unclear. CDR3 length equals 16 residues. V was clipped by 5 bases and J by 0 bases, with 14 bases between them. CDR1 is SGHVS, CDR2 FQNEAQ, per germline. CDR3 in amino acids: CASSKTRLSSGNTIYF. The CDR3 DNA reads as TGTGCCAGCAGCAAGACTCGGCTGAGCTCTGGAAACACCATATATTTT.

In nucleotides, the CDR3 is TGCGCCAGCAGCTTGGGAGTAAACGGGGAGCTGTTTTTT. Translating it yields CASSLGVNGELFF. V is TRBV5-1 and J is TRBJ2-2; D remains unclear. Germline CDR1 SGHRS, CDR2 YFSETQ. This CDR3 contains 13 residues. Trimming removed 0 bases from V and 7 bases from J, with 7 bases in between.

About this clone: The junction departs from germline at one end; a sequencing error may be responsible. This chain uses TRBV7-3 with TRBJ2-2, with unresolved D. The CDR3 is made up of 19 amino acids. Germline V lookup: CDR1 SGHTA, CDR2 FQGTGA. The CDR3 nucleotides read TGTTCCAGCAGCTTGTTAGTTGTGGTGGAGTTCGCGAACACCGGGGAGCTGTTTTTT. Protein: CSSSLLVVVEFANTGELFF. Full variable domain (outside the CDR3, taken from reference TRBV7-3 and TRBJ2-2): GAGVSQTPSNKVTEKGKYVELRCDPISGHTALYWYRQSLGQGPEFLIYFQGTGAADDSGLPNDRFFAVRPEGSVSTLKIQRTERGDSAVYLCSSSLLVVVEFANTGELFFGEGSRLTVL.